Shown below are 13 T cell receptor beta chains from a single sample sequenced in a study of cytomegalovirus exposure and HLA in healthy donors. Both 60 Vbeta primers and 13 Jbeta primers went into the PCR. The repertoire was sequenced with immunoSEQ multiplex PCR; TCRdb's copy has only in-frame clones and lacks some. This table has 150,000 to 190,000 clones, approximately 72% appearing once. Sample: PBMCs. These receptors were taken from a man aged 18 to 30 in good health and CMV-seronegative.

The chain has TRBV19 and TRBJ1-2; 9 bases are shared with TRBD1. The CDR3 runs 15 residues. Germline V gene sequence: CDR1 LNHDA, CDR2 SQIVND (reference sequence). The V and J ends lost 5 bases and 7 bases, in that order; junction bases with no gene match: 11. CDR3 nucleotide sequence: TGTGCCAGTAGTTTAACGGGACAGGGACTTCTTGGCTACACCTTC. Its protein product is CASSLTGQGLLGYTF.

This clone was recorded once. This chain links TRBV19 with TRBJ2-1, with a possible D match to TRBD2 (5 bases). This CDR3 has 15 amino acids. V lost 5 bases and J 5 bases, leaving 16 bases between the germline ends. Germline V gene sequence: CDR1 LNHDA, CDR2 SQIVND (reference sequence). Here the CDR3 DNA reads TGTGCCAGTAGTGATTTCGGGGTCACCCACAATGAGCAGTTCTTC. Translating gives CASSDFGVTHNEQFF.

This chain joins TRBV6-6 and TRBJ2-5; TRBD2 matches at 7 bases. The length of the CDR3 is 14 residues. Germline V gene data show CDR1 as MNHNY and CDR2 as SVGAGI (reference sequence). The junction had 10 bases not matched to a gene; V was cut back by 7 bases and J by 5 bases. For the CDR3, the DNA is TGTGCCAGCAACCTAGGACTAGTGGGGGAGACCCAGTACTTC. Its translation is CASNLGLVGETQYF.

The chain carries TRBV6-1 and TRBJ2-7; 11 bases agree with TRBD2. The V gene end was trimmed by 3 bases and the J gene end by 2 bases; junction bases not matched to a gene: 3. Germline V gives CDR1 MNHNS, CDR2 SASEGT. This CDR3 is 15 amino acids long. Here the CDR3 DNA reads TGTGCCAGCAGTGATTCGGGACTAGCGGCCTACGAGCAGTACTTC. This codes for CASSDSGLAAYEQYF.

In this sample, this clone turned up a few times. This chain uses TRBV15 with TRBJ1-2; D possibly corresponds to TRBD1 (6 bases). The CDR3 is made up of 15 amino acids. The germline gives CDR1 LNHNV, CDR2 YYDKDF (reference sequence). Trimming removed 1 base at V and 4 bases at J, with 13 bases between. CDR3 sequence reads: CATSRVGPRGYGYTF. The CDR3, as DNA: TGTGCCACCAGCAGAGTGGGCCCCAGGGGCTATGGCTACACCTTC.

The chain is built from TRBV19 and TRBJ2-3, with TRBD2 matching over 9 bases. Germline lookup yields CDR1 LNHDA and CDR2 SQIVND (reference sequence). V dropped 4 bases and J dropped 6; count of bases not matched to a gene: 14. The CDR3 runs to 17 residues. CDR3: CASSSSGSWDTWDTQYF. In nucleotides, the CDR3 is TGTGCCAGTAGTAGTAGCGGGAGTTGGGATACTTGGGATACGCAGTATTTT.

This rearrangement joins TRBV5-5 to TRBJ2-2; D is unresolved. V lost 4 bases, J lost 5 bases, and 9 bases lay in between. The CDR3 is 13 amino acids. Germline CDR1 reads SGHKS; CDR2 reads YYEKEE (reference sequence). DNA of the CDR3: TGTGCCAGCAGCGCGTTCGAAACCGGGGAGCTGTTTTTT. This gives the protein CASSAFETGELFF.

V and J are TRBV10-3 and TRBJ2-5; TRBD2 matches at 9 bases. The CDR3 has 14 amino acids. The ends lost 0 bases at V and 7 bases at J; junction bases unmatched: 3. Per germline, CDR1 ENHRY and CDR2 SYGVKD. The CDR3 loop is CAISESTSGATQYF. CDR3 DNA: TGTGCCATCAGTGAGTCGACTAGCGGAGCGACCCAGTACTTC.

The rearrangement links TRBV6-6 to TRBJ1-4; D not certain. The germline CDR1 and CDR2 sequences are MNHNY and SVGAGI (reference sequence). V dropped 2 bases and J dropped 6 bases, with 7 bases sitting between them. This CDR3 has 13 residues. The CDR3 sequence: CASSYKGDEKLFF. Written as DNA, the CDR3 is TGTGCCAGCAGTTACAAAGGAGATGAAAAACTGTTTTTT.

The chain has TRBV10-3 and TRBJ1-2, with TRBD1 as a possible D gene (6 bases). Trimming pared 4 bases from V and 6 bases from J, leaving 12 bases between. Germline CDR1 and CDR2: ENHRY and SYGVKD. The CDR3 contains 13 residues. The CDR3 spells CAISGPKGDGYTF. The CDR3 DNA sequence: TGTGCCATCAGTGGACCAAAGGGGGATGGCTACACCTTC.

The genes are TRBV2 and TRBJ2-1; TRBD2 is a possible D gene (5 bases). CDR1 and CDR2 from the germline V gene are SNHLY and FYNNEI. CDR3 size: 13 residues. Trimming stripped 6 bases from V and 4 bases from J, with 10 bases between. The DNA of the CDR3 is TGTGCCAGCAGCGACGACTATTACAATGAGCAGTTCTTC. Protein sequence: CASSDDYYNEQFF.

The chain links TRBV23-1 to TRBJ2-1; 10 nucleotides align to TRBD1. TRBV23-1 falls under the ORF class, with uncertain function. V was clipped by 2 bases and J by 8 bases; unmatched bases: 3. The CDR3 has 14 amino acids. Written as DNA, the CDR3 is TGCGCCAGCAGTCAAAGACAGGGGGCGCATGAGCAGTTCTTC. Translating it yields CASSQRQGAHEQFF.

In the case of this clone: Germline and junction disagree at one end, which may indicate a read error. The V gene is TRBV6-5, the J gene TRBJ2-7; 7 positions agree with TRBD2. Per germline, CDR1 MNHEY and CDR2 SVGAGI. This CDR3 is built from 13 residues. The CDR3 spells CASGSSGNYEQYF. The CDR3, as DNA: TGTGCCAGCGGCTCAAGCGGGAACTACGAACAGTACTTC.